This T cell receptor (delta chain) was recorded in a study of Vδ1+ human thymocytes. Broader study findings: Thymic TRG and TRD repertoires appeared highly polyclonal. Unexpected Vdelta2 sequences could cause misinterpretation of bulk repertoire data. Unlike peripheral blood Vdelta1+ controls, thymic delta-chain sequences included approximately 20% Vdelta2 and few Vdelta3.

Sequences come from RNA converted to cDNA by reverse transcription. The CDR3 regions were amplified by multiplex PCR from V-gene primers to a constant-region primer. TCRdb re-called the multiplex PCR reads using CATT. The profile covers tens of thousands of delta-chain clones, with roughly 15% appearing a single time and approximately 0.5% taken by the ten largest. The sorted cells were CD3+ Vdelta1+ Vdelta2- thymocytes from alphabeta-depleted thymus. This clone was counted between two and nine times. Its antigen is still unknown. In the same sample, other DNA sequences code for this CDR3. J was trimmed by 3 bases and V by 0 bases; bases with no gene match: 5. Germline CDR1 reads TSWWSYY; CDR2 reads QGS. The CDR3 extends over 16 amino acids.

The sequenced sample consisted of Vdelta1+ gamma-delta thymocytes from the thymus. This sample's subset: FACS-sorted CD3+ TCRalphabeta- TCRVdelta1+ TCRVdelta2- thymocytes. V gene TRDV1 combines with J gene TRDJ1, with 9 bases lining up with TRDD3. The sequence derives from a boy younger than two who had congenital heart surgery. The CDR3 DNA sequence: TGTGCTCTTGGGGAACTAGGGCTGGGGGATTCCGATAAACTCATCTTT. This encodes CALGELGLGDSDKLIF.